This T cell receptor (beta chain) was found in a study of shared clonotypes between healthy human individuals. Study-wide findings and caveats: Estimated richness values were generally larger in naive subsets than in memory subsets.

This table comes from immunoSEQ multiplex PCR, and its TCRdb copy is limited to in-frame clones, with some not included. The data hold roughly 2.5 million clones, with approximately 92% observed a single time. Caucasian adults residing in Nashville, Tennessee made up all the donors. The table lists this clone with a few counts. What it binds is unknown. Sequenced input: naive CD4+ T cells sorted from blood. Described subset: CD45RA+ positively selected. The TCR was taken from a man between 18 and 29 years old in good health.

CDR3 loop: CASSVEGPGELFF. The DNA of the CDR3 is TGTGCCAGCAGTGTGGAGGGCCCCGGGGAGCTGTTTTTT. This chain joins TRBV2 and TRBJ2-2; tentatively, D is TRBD2 (6 bases). Germline V gene lookup returns CDR1 SNHLY and CDR2 FYNNEI. V was trimmed by 4 bases and J by 6 bases, leaving 9 bases between them. This CDR3 comprises 13 residues.